These 27 T cell receptor beta chains were sequenced from one sample in a study of ipilimumab plus nivolumab after autologous stem cell transplantation. Sequencing used immunoSEQ multiplex PCR; TCRdb keeps in-frame clones, though not all of them. The sample has roughly 15,000 clones; roughly 79% are singletons. The sequencing used PBMCs, collected in a trial of ipilimumab plus nivolumab as post-transplant consolidation. The receptors derive from a male donor with diffuse large B-cell lymphoma.

V is TRBV7-2 and J is TRBJ2-3; 8 positions agree with TRBD2. CDR1 is SGHTA, CDR2 FQGNSA, per germline. This CDR3 contains 17 residues. V gave up 1 base and J gave up 3 bases; unmatched junction bases: 9. The CDR3 sequence is CASSLGPKREPTDTQYF. DNA of the CDR3: TGTGCCAGCAGCTTAGGACCCAAGCGGGAGCCAACAGATACGCAGTATTTT.

The V and J genes are TRBV6-5 and TRBJ1-2; D unclear. From germline, CDR1 is MNHEY and CDR2 SVGAGI. The CDR3 runs to 13 residues. Trimming left V 6 bases short and J 8 bases short, with 16 bases between. The CDR3, as DNA: TGTGCCAGCAGGCCCGATCCGGGAGGGGGCTACACCTTC. Amino acids: CASRPDPGGGYTF.

The chain combines TRBV5-1 with TRBJ1-6; D is undetermined. The CDR3 runs 15 residues. Germline V lookup: CDR1 SGHRS, CDR2 YFSETQ. V lost 0 bases and J lost 7, with 11 bases in between. The CDR3 DNA reads as TGCGCCAGCAGCTTGGGCCCGATGGTGAATTCACCCCTCCACTTT. Its translation is CASSLGPMVNSPLHF.

The V gene is TRBV7-8, the J gene TRBJ1-1; D not resolved. The CDR3 length is 15 residues. Per germline, CDR1 SGHVS and CDR2 FQNEAQ. V was trimmed by 6 bases and J by 7 bases, leaving 21 bases between them. The CDR3 loop is CASSAYTGLGGEAFF. The CDR3 DNA reads TGTGCCAGCAGTGCTTATACCGGGTTGGGAGGTGAAGCTTTCTTT. The whole variable domain, remainder taken from reference TRBV7-8 and TRBJ1-1, is GAGVSQSPRYKVAKRGQDVALRCDPISGHVSLFWYQQALGQGPEFLTYFQNEAQLDKSGLPSDRFFAERPEGSVSTLKIQRTQQEDSAVYLCASSAYTGLGGEAFFGQGTRLTVV.

This clone was recorded once. The chain uses TRBV27 and TRBJ2-5; 10 bases match TRBD2. CDR3 length equals 13 residues. In germline, CDR1 is MNHEY, CDR2 SMNVEV (reference sequence). The V gene end was trimmed by 8 bases and the J gene end by 5 bases; junction bases not matched to a gene: 5. The DNA for the CDR3 is TGTGCCAGCCAGCGGGAGGGGCACGAGACCCAGTACTTC. Translated, it gives CASQREGHETQYF.

By sample fraction, this clone is medium-sized. V and J are TRBV27 and TRBJ1-5; 12 bases are shared with TRBD1. Germline V CDR1 and CDR2: MNHEY, SMNVEV (reference sequence). The CDR3 length is 17 residues. The V segment lost 4 bases and the J segment 7 bases; nucleotides outside the gene matches: 11. The CDR3 coding sequence is TGTGCCAGCAGTTCGAACTTGGGACAGGGGGCGAGACAGCCCCAGCATTTT. Translation gives CASSSNLGQGARQPQHF.

CDR3 loop: CAAEKGQGYQPQHF. The CDR3 DNA is TGTGCAGCAGAGAAGGGACAGGGTTATCAGCCCCAGCATTTT. The gene calls are TRBV6-1 and TRBJ1-5, with 9 bases fitting TRBD1. The CDR3 is 14 residues long. Germline CDR1 is MNHNS and CDR2 is SASEGT.

This clone was counted only a few times. CDR3 sequence reads: CASSWRPTRGGPQYF. The CDR3 bases are TGTGCCAGCAGCTGGAGGCCGACACGGGGGGGGCCGCAGTATTTT. This rearrangement joins TRBV11-2 to TRBJ2-3; 8 nucleotides line up with TRBD2. Germline values: CDR1 SGHAT, CDR2 FQNNGV. The CDR3 loop spans 15 amino acids. Germline trimming cut 4 bases from V and 10 bases from J; bases unmatched to any gene: 13.

The J gene is TRBJ2-7, the V gene TRBV19, with D possibly TRBD1 on 6 matching bases. CDR1 and CDR2 (germline): LNHDA, SQIVND (reference sequence). The CDR3 has 15 amino acids. Trimming took 4 bases from V and 0 from J, leaving 13 bases between them. The CDR3 region is CASSTSDRSSYEQYF. CDR3 in DNA: TGTGCCAGTAGTACTTCCGACAGGAGCTCCTACGAGCAGTACTTC.

This clone is judged medium-sized. The rearrangement links TRBV7-3 to TRBJ2-2, with 11 bases that match TRBD1. The CDR3 loop spans 15 amino acids. Trimming took 5 bases from V and 3 from J; bases not matched to a gene: 2. Germline V gene sequence: CDR1 SGHTA, CDR2 FQGTGA. CDR3 sequence reads: CASSGTGGHTGELFF. The CDR3 DNA sequence: TGTGCCAGCAGCGGGACAGGGGGGCACACCGGGGAGCTGTTTTTT.

The rearrangement joins TRBV9 to TRBJ1-1, with D hard to call. The V gene lost 2 bases and the J gene lost 0 bases, with 11 bases spanning the gap. CDR3 length: 15 residues. Germline V gene sequence: CDR1 SGDLS, CDR2 YYNGEE. The chain's CDR3 is CASSVLQSMNTEAFF. CDR3 nucleotide sequence: TGTGCCAGCAGCGTTTTACAGAGCATGAACACTGAAGCTTTCTTT.

This clone was picked up a small number of times. The gene calls are TRBV18 and TRBJ2-2; a weak D match, TRBD2 (6 bases). Trimming left V 2 bases short and J 6 bases short, with 13 bases between. Per germline, CDR1 KGHSH and CDR2 LQKENI. This CDR3 is built from 15 residues. The CDR3 protein is CASSPSDTGAGELFF. Here the CDR3 DNA reads TGTGCCAGCTCACCATCAGATACGGGAGCCGGGGAGCTGTTTTTT. The full variable domain, in which reference TRBV18 and TRBJ2-2 provide the parts outside the CDR3, is NAGVMQNPRHLVRRRGQEARLRCSPMKGHSHVYWYRQLPEEGLKFMVYLQKENIIDESGMPKERFSAEFPKEGPSILRIQQVVRGDSAAYFCASSPSDTGAGELFFGEGSRLTVL.

This chain joins TRBV7-9 and TRBJ1-1; possibly TRBD1 for D (5 bases). CDR1 SEHNR and CDR2 FQNEAQ come from the germline V gene (reference sequence). The CDR3 is 14 residues long. V lost 5 bases to trimming and J lost 3 bases, with 13 bases between them. The CDR3: CASSQAGTHTEAFF. The CDR3 nucleotides read TGTGCCAGCAGCCAAGCCGGGACCCACACTGAAGCTTTCTTT.

J is TRBJ2-3 and V is TRBV19, with 9 bases that match TRBD1. The ends lost 6 bases at V and 2 bases at J; junction bases unmatched: 9. This CDR3 comprises 16 residues. Germline assignment: CDR1 LNHDA and CDR2 SQIVND (reference sequence). The CDR3 DNA reads as TGTGCCAGTAGCCTAGGGACAGGGATCCCCACAGATACGCAGTATTTT. This gives the protein CASSLGTGIPTDTQYF.

In DNA form, the CDR3 reads TGCGCCAGCAGCCAAGAGGGGTTAGCGGGTGGGCGGGAGACCCAGTACTTC. Translated, it gives CASSQEGLAGGRETQYF. The chain carries TRBV4-3 and TRBJ2-5; TRBD2 aligns across 7 bases. The CDR3 contains 17 residues. Germline values: CDR1 LGHNA, CDR2 YSLEER. J gave up 5 bases and V 0 bases, and 12 bases lay outside the gene matches.

With regard to this clone: A much larger clone lies a single base off, so this may be a read error. The chain joins TRBV7-9 to TRBJ2-7; tentative D call: TRBD2 (5 bases). The CDR3 consists of 12 residues. Germline CDR1 SEHNR, CDR2 FQNEAQ (reference sequence). The V and J ends lost 4 bases and 3 bases respectively, with 7 bases between them. The DNA for the CDR3 is TGTGCCAGCAGCTCGGCGGGCTACGAGCAGTACTTC. Residues: CASSSAGYEQYF.

The genes are TRBV27 and TRBJ2-5, with D unresolved. V was cut by 3 bases and J by 4 bases, with 9 bases left in between. This CDR3 spans 13 amino acids. Germline CDR1 and CDR2: MNHEY and SMNVEV (reference sequence). The CDR3 is CASSFEGVETQYF. CDR3 DNA sequence: TGTGCCAGCAGTTTCGAAGGAGTAGAGACCCAGTACTTC.

This clone was detected only a few times. J is TRBJ1-6 and V is TRBV2; 8 nucleotides agree with TRBD1. Germline CDR1 SNHLY, CDR2 FYNNEI. V gave up 7 bases and J gave up 1 base; unmatched junction bases: 3. The CDR3 consists of 15 residues. Here the CDR3 DNA reads TGTGCCAGCACCGGACAGGGTTCCTATAATTCACCCCTCCACTTT. Its protein is CASTGQGSYNSPLHF.

V usage is TRBV2 and J usage is TRBJ1-1; 7 bases match TRBD1. The CDR3 loop spans 14 amino acids. Germline V CDR1 and CDR2: SNHLY, FYNNEI. Losses at the gene ends were 6 bases for V and 7 bases for J; bases not matched to a gene: 11. The CDR3 sequence is CASRFYYRGLEAFF. In DNA form, the CDR3 reads TGTGCCAGCAGATTTTACTACAGGGGCCTTGAAGCTTTCTTT.

The chain is built from TRBV2 and TRBJ1-2; no reliable D call. This CDR3 region has 15 residues. From germline, CDR1 is SNHLY and CDR2 FYNNEI. V was pared by 2 bases and J by 8 bases, with 18 bases between. The CDR3 DNA sequence: TGTGCCAGCAGTGAATGGGTAGGGAATTCGAAAGGCTACACCTTC. Translated, it gives CASSEWVGNSKGYTF.

V usage is TRBV5-1 and J usage is TRBJ1-2; D is perhaps TRBD1 (5 bases). Per the germline V gene, CDR1 is SGHRS and CDR2 is YFSETQ. V lost 4 bases and J 4 bases, leaving 17 bases between the germline ends. The CDR3 sequence is 15 residues long. The CDR3 nucleotides are TGCGCCAGCAGCCTACCCGTCGGGCAGGGCTATGGCTACACCTTC. This codes for CASSLPVGQGYGYTF. Full variable domain (remainder filled in from reference TRBV5-1 and TRBJ1-2): KAGVTQTPRYLIKTRGQQVTLSCSPISGHRSVSWYQQTPGQGLQFLFEYFSETQRNKGNFPGRFSGRQFSNSRSEMNVSTLELGDSALYLCASSLPVGQGYGYTFGSGTRLTVV.

This clone was detected only once. This chain uses TRBV6-5 with TRBJ2-5, with TRBD1 matching 8 bases. This CDR3 has 15 residues. The trim removed 6 bases at V and 4 bases at J, leaving 10 bases unmatched. Germline-derived CDR1 and CDR2 are MNHEY and SVGAGI. The CDR3 is CASRTGQGRRETQYF. For the CDR3, the DNA is TGTGCCAGCAGGACCGGACAGGGAAGGCGAGAGACCCAGTACTTC.

V is TRBV11-2 and J is TRBJ2-7, with 7 positions matching TRBD1. Trimming removed 6 bases from V and 4 bases from J; junction bases left unmatched: 3. In germline, CDR1 is SGHAT, CDR2 FQNNGV. The CDR3 spans 12 residues. Written as DNA, the CDR3 is TGTGCCAGCAGGGTACAGGGGTACGAGCAGTACTTC. This translates into CASRVQGYEQYF.

The gene calls are TRBV6-1 and TRBJ1-6, with D perhaps TRBD1 (5 bases). V shed 0 bases and J shed 8 bases, with 17 bases lying between them. The CDR3 consists of 17 residues. Germline V lookup: CDR1 MNHNS, CDR2 SASEGT. The CDR3 protein is CASSEAEVGDWYSPLHF. The CDR3 DNA is TGTGCCAGCAGTGAAGCGGAAGTGGGGGACTGGTATTCACCCCTCCACTTT.

The CDR3: CATSTRPNEKLFF. In nucleotides, the CDR3 is TGTGCCACCAGCACCCGACCAAATGAAAAACTGTTTTTT. The chain links TRBV15 to TRBJ1-4, with D hard to call. The CDR3 contains 13 residues. The germline V and J ends were trimmed by 4 bases and 5 bases, with 8 bases remaining between them. CDR1 is LNHNV and CDR2 is YYDKDF in the germline V gene (reference sequence).

The chain employs TRBV19 and TRBJ2-3; TRBD2 matches 9 bases. Germline V gives CDR1 LNHDA, CDR2 SQIVND (reference sequence). Trimming took 4 bases from V and 10 from J; bases not matched to a gene: 9. The CDR3 covers 14 residues. Here the CDR3 DNA reads TGTGCCAGTAGTACCCCCGTTAGCGGGGGAGCGCAGTATTTT. It is translated as CASSTPVSGGAQYF.

This chain connects TRBV18 to TRBJ1-6, with a weak D call TRBD1 (6 bases). The CDR3 contains 14 residues. Trimming pared 6 bases from V and 5 bases from J, leaving 11 bases between. From germline, CDR1 is KGHSH and CDR2 LQKENI. For the CDR3, the DNA is TGTGCCAGCTCGTGGGGGCTTGATAATTCACCCCTCCACTTT. Its translation is CASSWGLDNSPLHF.